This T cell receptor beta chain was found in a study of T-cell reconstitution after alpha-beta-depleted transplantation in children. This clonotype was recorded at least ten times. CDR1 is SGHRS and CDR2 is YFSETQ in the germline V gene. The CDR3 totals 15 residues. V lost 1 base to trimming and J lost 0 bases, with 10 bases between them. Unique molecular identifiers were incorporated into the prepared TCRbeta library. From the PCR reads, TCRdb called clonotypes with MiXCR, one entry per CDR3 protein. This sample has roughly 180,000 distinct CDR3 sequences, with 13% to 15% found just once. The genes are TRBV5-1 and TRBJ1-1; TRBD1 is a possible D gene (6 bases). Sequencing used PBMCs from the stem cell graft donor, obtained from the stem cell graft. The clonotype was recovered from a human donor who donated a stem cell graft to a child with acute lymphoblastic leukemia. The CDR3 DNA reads TGCGCCAGCAGCTTGTCGGGGGCTATGAACACTGAAGCTTTCTTT. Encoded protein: CASSLSGAMNTEAFF.